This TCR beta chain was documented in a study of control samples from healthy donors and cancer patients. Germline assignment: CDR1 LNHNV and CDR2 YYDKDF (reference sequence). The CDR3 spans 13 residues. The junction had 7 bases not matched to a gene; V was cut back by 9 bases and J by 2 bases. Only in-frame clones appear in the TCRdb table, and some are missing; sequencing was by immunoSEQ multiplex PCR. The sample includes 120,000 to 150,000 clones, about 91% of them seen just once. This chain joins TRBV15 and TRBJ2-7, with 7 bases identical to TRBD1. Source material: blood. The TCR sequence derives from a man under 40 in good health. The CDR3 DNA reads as TGTGCCACAGGACAGGCCGGACCCTACGAGCAGTACTTC. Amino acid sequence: CATGQAGPYEQYF.